Listed below are T cell receptor beta chains from one sample, sequenced in a study of breast tumors, draining lymph nodes, adjacent tissues. Via MiXCR, TCRdb re-called the multiplex PCR reads, giving one row per CDR3 protein. The sample yields about 47,000 distinct CDR3 sequences, approximately 22% seen once. Sequences were obtained from breast tumor tissue. The receptors were gathered from a female donor with breast cancer. Some clones in this sample may be carry-over from other donors' samples. The CDR3 runs from the conserved cysteine through the conserved F or W. D genes are given only for firm matches. For some rows the clone size is stated as once, few or many, or as a class when expanded; others skip it.

j_gene: TRBJ2-7; d_gene: TRBD1; v_gene: TRBV20-1; abundance: many; CDR3aa: CSAREPGQGGSYEQYF; CDR3nt: TGCAGTGCTAGAGAACCGGGACAGGGGGGCTCGTACGAGCAGTACTTC
j_gene: TRBJ2-1; d_gene: -; v_gene: TRBV4-1; abundance: few; CDR3aa: CVSTLKSVGDNEQFF; CDR3nt: TGCGTCAGCACCCTGAAGTCTGTAGGGGACAATGAGCAGTTCTTC
j_gene: TRBJ2-1; d_gene: TRBD2; v_gene: TRBV10-3; abundance: -; CDR3aa: CAISEVLAGGPDEQFF; CDR3nt: TGTGCCATCAGTGAAGTCCTAGCGGGAGGGCCCGATGAGCAGTTCTTC
j_gene: TRBJ1-5; d_gene: TRBD1; v_gene: TRBV28; abundance: many; CDR3aa: CASSSGQVRNQPQHF; CDR3nt: TGTGCCAGCAGTTCGGGACAGGTCAGGAATCAGCCCCAGCATTTT
j_gene: TRBJ2-5; d_gene: TRBD1; v_gene: TRBV3-1; abundance: few; CDR3aa: CASSQGSGGAETQYF; CDR3nt: TGTGCCAGCAGCCAAGGGTCAGGGGGCGCCGAGACCCAGTACTTC
j_gene: TRBJ2-7; d_gene: -; v_gene: TRBV18; abundance: many; CDR3aa: CASSPSAGAYEQYF; CDR3nt: TGTGCCAGCTCACCATCGGCAGGGGCCTACGAGCAGTACTTC
j_gene: TRBJ1-2; d_gene: -; v_gene: TRBV3-1; abundance: many; CDR3aa: CASSQLYGYTF; CDR3nt: TGTGCCAGCAGCCAGCTCTATGGCTACACCTTC
j_gene: TRBJ2-7; d_gene: TRBD1; v_gene: TRBV4-1; abundance: -; CDR3aa: CVSSRSPGQGASEQYF; CDR3nt: TGCGTCAGCAGCCGGTCACCGGGACAGGGGGCGTCCGAGCAGTACTTC
j_gene: TRBJ2-7; d_gene: TRBD2; v_gene: TRBV20-1; abundance: -; CDR3aa: CSARARYGREVYEQYF; CDR3nt: TGCAGTGCTAGAGCCCGCTACGGGCGGGAGGTCTACGAGCAGTACTTC
j_gene: TRBJ2-7; d_gene: -; v_gene: TRBV5-1; abundance: -; CDR3aa: CASSWERRSSYEQYF; CDR3nt: TGCGCCAGCAGCTGGGAGAGGAGGTCGTCGTACGAGCAGTACTTC
j_gene: TRBJ1-5; d_gene: -; v_gene: TRBV7-8; abundance: -; CDR3aa: CASSLGFDGPQHF; CDR3nt: TGTGCCAGCAGCTTAGGATTCGACGGACCCCAGCATTTT
j_gene: TRBJ2-5; d_gene: -; v_gene: TRBV6-1; abundance: -; CDR3aa: CASSEWGQEIQYF; CDR3nt: TGTGCCAGCAGTGAATGGGGCCAGGAGATCCAGTACTTC
j_gene: TRBJ1-4; d_gene: TRBD1; v_gene: TRBV6-2/TRBV6-3; abundance: -; CDR3aa: CASSRDRVEEKLFF; CDR3nt: TGTGCCAGCAGCCGAGACAGGGTGGAGGAAAAACTGTTTTTT
j_gene: TRBJ2-5; d_gene: -; v_gene: TRBV24-1; abundance: -; CDR3aa: CATSDPRGPGETQYF; CDR3nt: TGTGCCACCAGTGATCCCCGGGGCCCTGGCGAGACCCAGTACTTC
j_gene: TRBJ1-2; d_gene: -; v_gene: TRBV7-2; abundance: medium-sized; CDR3aa: CASSLGSGYTF; CDR3nt: TGTGCCAGCAGCTTAGGTTCTGGCTACACCTTC
j_gene: TRBJ2-7; d_gene: TRBD2; v_gene: TRBV7-2; abundance: -; CDR3aa: CASSWGLAGDYEQYF; CDR3nt: TGTGCCAGCAGCTGGGGACTAGCGGGAGACTACGAGCAGTACTTC
j_gene: TRBJ2-1; d_gene: -; v_gene: TRBV6-1; abundance: -; CDR3aa: CASSERRFGQFF; CDR3nt: TGTGCCAGCAGTGAACGTAGGTTTGGGCAGTTCTTC
j_gene: TRBJ2-7; d_gene: TRBD2; v_gene: TRBV7-9; abundance: -; CDR3aa: CASSLTSGGYLYEQYF; CDR3nt: TGTGCCAGCAGCCTTACTAGCGGGGGATACCTCTACGAGCAGTACTTC
j_gene: TRBJ1-4; d_gene: TRBD1; v_gene: TRBV5-1; abundance: -; CDR3aa: CASSLRTGGGEKLFF; CDR3nt: TGCGCCAGTAGCCTCAGGACAGGGGGGGGTGAAAAACTGTTTTTT
j_gene: TRBJ1-3; d_gene: TRBD1; v_gene: TRBV6-5; abundance: many; CDR3aa: CASRAGGRIASGNTIYF; CDR3nt: TGTGCCAGCAGGGCAGGGGGCAGGATCGCCTCTGGAAACACCATATATTTT
j_gene: TRBJ2-7; d_gene: -; v_gene: TRBV5-5; abundance: many; CDR3aa: CASSLSGSSYEQYF; CDR3nt: TGTGCCAGCAGCTTGTCGGGTTCCTCCTACGAGCAGTACTTC
j_gene: TRBJ2-1; d_gene: TRBD1; v_gene: TRBV15; abundance: -; CDR3aa: CATSRGDSRDEQFF; CDR3nt: TGTGCCACCAGCAGAGGGGACAGTAGGGATGAGCAGTTCTTC
j_gene: TRBJ1-5; d_gene: -; v_gene: TRBV28; abundance: -; CDR3aa: CASSGVGQSNQPQHF; CDR3nt: TGTGCCAGCAGTGGAGTGGGACAAAGCAATCAGCCCCAGCATTTT
j_gene: TRBJ2-1; d_gene: -; v_gene: TRBV7-3; abundance: many; CDR3aa: CASSADPSTGNEQFF; CDR3nt: TGTGCCAGCAGCGCGGACCCCTCTACGGGCAATGAGCAGTTCTTC
j_gene: TRBJ2-1; d_gene: TRBD2; v_gene: TRBV7-9; abundance: many; CDR3aa: CASRATSGSGNEQFF; CDR3nt: TGTGCCAGCAGAGCGACTAGCGGGAGCGGAAATGAGCAGTTCTTC
j_gene: TRBJ2-7; d_gene: TRBD1; v_gene: TRBV6-6; abundance: many; CDR3aa: CASSYSRTGPSYEQYF; CDR3nt: TGTGCCAGCAGTTACTCGAGGACAGGACCCTCCTACGAGCAGTACTTC
j_gene: TRBJ1-2; d_gene: -; v_gene: TRBV28; abundance: many; CDR3aa: CASSHGLKERDGYTF; CDR3nt: TGTGCCAGCAGTCACGGGCTCAAGGAGAGGGATGGCTACACCTTC
j_gene: TRBJ1-4; d_gene: -; v_gene: TRBV2; abundance: many; CDR3aa: CASSEGLLGEKLFF; CDR3nt: TGTGCCAGCAGTGAAGGTTTGCTCGGTGAAAAACTGTTTTTT
j_gene: TRBJ2-2; d_gene: -; v_gene: TRBV9; abundance: -; CDR3aa: CASSVEPRSSTGELFF; CDR3nt: TGTGCCAGCAGCGTAGAGCCCAGGTCCTCCACCGGGGAGCTGTTTTTT
j_gene: TRBJ2-7; d_gene: TRBD2; v_gene: TRBV9; abundance: many; CDR3aa: CASSVGGGEITYEQYF; CDR3nt: TGTGCCAGCAGCGTAGGGGGGGGGGAAATTACCTACGAGCAGTACTTC
j_gene: TRBJ1-4; d_gene: -; v_gene: TRBV7-9; abundance: once; CDR3aa: CASTTLRPNEKLFF; CDR3nt: TGTGCCAGCACCACCCTGCGACCTAATGAAAAACTGTTTTTT
j_gene: TRBJ2-3; d_gene: -; v_gene: TRBV5-1; abundance: many; CDR3aa: CASSSAGVGTDTQYF; CDR3nt: TGCGCCAGCAGCAGCGCTGGAGTGGGAACAGATACGCAGTATTTT
j_gene: TRBJ2-7; d_gene: TRBD1; v_gene: TRBV18; abundance: many; CDR3aa: CASSHSRDRGHEQYF; CDR3nt: TGTGCCAGCTCACACAGCAGGGACAGGGGTCACGAGCAGTACTTC
j_gene: TRBJ1-1; d_gene: -; v_gene: TRBV25-1; abundance: -; CDR3aa: CASSGQTKAFF; CDR3nt: TGTGCCAGCAGTGGGCAGACCAAAGCTTTCTTT
j_gene: TRBJ1-4; d_gene: -; v_gene: TRBV7-9; abundance: many; CDR3aa: CASSPRGTPGEKLFF; CDR3nt: TGTGCCAGCAGCCCGAGGGGAACCCCTGGGGAAAAACTGTTTTTT
j_gene: TRBJ2-1; d_gene: -; v_gene: TRBV10-3; abundance: many; CDR3aa: CAISEPRLDSYNEQFF; CDR3nt: TGTGCCATCAGTGAGCCCAGACTAGACTCCTACAATGAGCAGTTCTTC
j_gene: TRBJ2-5; d_gene: -; v_gene: TRBV7-8; abundance: many; CDR3aa: CASSLVGLQETQYF; CDR3nt: TGTGCCAGCAGCTTAGTGGGACTTCAAGAGACCCAGTACTTC
j_gene: TRBJ2-3; d_gene: TRBD1; v_gene: TRBV2; abundance: -; CDR3aa: CASSWTGVTDTQYF; CDR3nt: TGTGCCAGCAGTTGGACAGGGGTCACAGATACGCAGTATTTT
j_gene: TRBJ2-7; d_gene: -; v_gene: TRBV6-1; abundance: many; CDR3aa: CATQTKAPPYEQYF; CDR3nt: TGTGCCACCCAGACTAAGGCGCCCCCCTACGAGCAGTACTTC
j_gene: TRBJ2-2; d_gene: -; v_gene: TRBV20-1; abundance: many; CDR3aa: CSARDYSTGELFF; CDR3nt: TGCAGTGCTAGAGATTATTCTACCGGGGAGCTGTTTTTT
j_gene: TRBJ2-3; d_gene: -; v_gene: TRBV5-8; abundance: many; CDR3aa: CASSLNLGDTQYF; CDR3nt: TGTGCCAGCAGCTTGAATTTGGGGGATACGCAGTATTTT
j_gene: TRBJ2-6; d_gene: -; v_gene: TRBV5-1; abundance: many; CDR3aa: CASSLWAGSSGANVLTF; CDR3nt: TGCGCCAGCAGCTTGTGGGCAGGGTCCTCTGGGGCCAACGTCCTGACTTTC
j_gene: TRBJ1-1; d_gene: -; v_gene: TRBV20-1; abundance: -; CDR3aa: CRALNGNTEAFF; CDR3nt: TGCAGGGCCCTGAACGGGAACACTGAAGCTTTCTTT
j_gene: TRBJ2-3; d_gene: TRBD2; v_gene: TRBV27; abundance: -; CDR3aa: CASSSIAGGVDTQYF; CDR3nt: TGTGCCAGCAGTTCGATAGCGGGAGGCGTAGATACGCAGTATTTT
j_gene: TRBJ2-7; d_gene: -; v_gene: TRBV3-1; abundance: many; CDR3aa: CASSQGQTDYEQYF; CDR3nt: TGTGCCAGCAGCCAAGGACAGACTGACTACGAGCAGTACTTC
j_gene: TRBJ2-5; d_gene: -; v_gene: TRBV2; abundance: -; CDR3aa: CASAPWDETQYF; CDR3nt: TGTGCCAGCGCGCCTTGGGATGAGACCCAGTACTTC
j_gene: TRBJ2-5; d_gene: -; v_gene: TRBV6-2/TRBV6-3; abundance: few; CDR3aa: CASSWGETQYF; CDR3nt: TGTGCCAGCAGCTGGGGAGAGACCCAGTACTTC
j_gene: TRBJ1-3; d_gene: TRBD1; v_gene: TRBV5-1; abundance: many; CDR3aa: CASSPDRQGAGNTIYF; CDR3nt: TGCGCCAGCAGCCCTGATCGACAGGGGGCTGGAAACACCATATATTTT
j_gene: TRBJ2-3; d_gene: TRBD1; v_gene: TRBV6-1; abundance: many; CDR3aa: CASSEAATGRTDTQYF; CDR3nt: TGTGCCAGCAGTGAAGCGGCGACAGGGCGCACAGATACGCAGTATTTT
j_gene: TRBJ2-1; d_gene: -; v_gene: TRBV28; abundance: few; CDR3aa: CASTPSGGKGYNEQFF; CDR3nt: TGTGCCAGCACCCCGAGTGGGGGAAAGGGGTACAATGAGCAGTTCTTC
j_gene: TRBJ2-5; d_gene: -; v_gene: TRBV24-1; abundance: many; CDR3aa: CATSPGIKQETQYF; CDR3nt: TGTGCCACCAGCCCGGGAATTAAGCAAGAGACCCAGTACTTC
j_gene: TRBJ2-3; d_gene: TRBD2; v_gene: TRBV9; abundance: many; CDR3aa: CASTGSGRSDTQYF; CDR3nt: TGTGCCAGCACGGGTAGCGGGAGATCTGATACGCAGTATTTT
j_gene: TRBJ2-7; d_gene: TRBD1; v_gene: TRBV19; abundance: many; CDR3aa: CASSKDRAVSYEQYF; CDR3nt: TGTGCCAGTAGTAAAGACAGGGCAGTCTCCTACGAGCAGTACTTC
j_gene: TRBJ2-3; d_gene: -; v_gene: TRBV7-9; abundance: many; CDR3aa: CASRAQASPTDTQYF; CDR3nt: TGTGCCAGCAGGGCACAGGCCTCCCCCACAGATACGCAGTATTTT
j_gene: TRBJ2-5; d_gene: TRBD2; v_gene: TRBV5-6; abundance: -; CDR3aa: CASSGGLAGVHGTQYF; CDR3nt: TGTGCCAGCAGTGGGGGACTAGCGGGAGTCCATGGGACCCAGTACTTC
j_gene: TRBJ2-7; d_gene: -; v_gene: TRBV4-2; abundance: medium-sized; CDR3aa: CASSQDKSYRAYEQYF; CDR3nt: TGTGCCAGCAGCCAAGATAAATCCTACCGTGCCTACGAGCAGTACTTC
j_gene: TRBJ2-7; d_gene: TRBD1; v_gene: TRBV18; abundance: -; CDR3aa: CASSPLGAGGVSGSEQYF; CDR3nt: TGTGCCAGCTCACCACTGGGGGCAGGGGGCGTTTCCGGCTCCGAGCAGTACTTC